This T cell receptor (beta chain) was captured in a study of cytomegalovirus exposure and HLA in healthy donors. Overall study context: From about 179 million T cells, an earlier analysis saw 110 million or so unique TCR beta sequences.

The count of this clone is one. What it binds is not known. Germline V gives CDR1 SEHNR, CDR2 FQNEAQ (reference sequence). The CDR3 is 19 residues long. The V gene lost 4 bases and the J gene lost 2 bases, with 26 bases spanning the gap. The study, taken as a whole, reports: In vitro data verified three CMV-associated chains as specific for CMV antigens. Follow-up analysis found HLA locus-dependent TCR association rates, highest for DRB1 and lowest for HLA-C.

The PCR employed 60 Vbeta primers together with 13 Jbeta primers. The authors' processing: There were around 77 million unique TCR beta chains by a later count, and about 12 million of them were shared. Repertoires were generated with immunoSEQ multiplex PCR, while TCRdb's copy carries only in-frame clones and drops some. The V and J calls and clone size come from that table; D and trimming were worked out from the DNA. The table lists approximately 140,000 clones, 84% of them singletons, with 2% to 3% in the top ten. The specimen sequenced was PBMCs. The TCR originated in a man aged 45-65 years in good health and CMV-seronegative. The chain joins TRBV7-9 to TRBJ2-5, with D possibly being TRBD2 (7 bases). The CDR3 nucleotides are TGTGCCAGCAGCTCTAAACCGTTCGGGGGAGGGGGAGAACAAGAGACCCAGTACTTC. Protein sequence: CASSSKPFGGGGEQETQYF.